These T cell receptor beta chains were read from a single sample in a study of CD8 T cells in ankylosing spondylitis. TCRdb re-called the 5' RACE reads through MiXCR, storing one row per CDR3 protein. Found here are fewer than 400,000 distinct CDR3 sequences, more than 20% of them singletons; the top ten hold about a sixth. Material for sequencing was blood, either unsorted or a sorted T cell fraction (not recorded which). Every receptor here comes from a male donor with ankylosing spondylitis. Each CDR3 is given with its conserved first and last residue.

len,j_gene,v_gene,CDR3aa
16,TRBJ2-7,TRBV5-1,CASSQGRQPSSYEQYF
15,TRBJ1-3,TRBV12-3/TRBV12-4,CASSKGTGGGDTIYF
11,TRBJ2-1,TRBV30,CAWSVLAEQFF
14,TRBJ2-7,TRBV7-2,CASSLVGASYEQYF
16,TRBJ2-1,TRBV4-2,CASSQDLAGAYNEQFF
17,TRBJ2-3,TRBV10-2,CASLAGERGGRRSSQYF
16,TRBJ2-2,TRBV12-3/TRBV12-4,CASSLGTSHGTGELFF
16,TRBJ2-2,TRBV5-1,CASSRPTSVNTGELFF
14,TRBJ2-1,TRBV4-2,CASSQMTGSHEQFF
14,TRBJ2-7,TRBV7-9,CASGLTGASYEQYF
15,TRBJ2-6,TRBV5-6,CASSLAASGANVLTF
16,TRBJ2-1,TRBV7-3,CASSLTGTSFSNEQFF